This entry lists 26 T cell receptor beta chains sequenced from one sample in a study of cytomegalovirus exposure and HLA in healthy donors. The PCR ran on 60 Vbeta and 13 Jbeta primers. This table comes from immunoSEQ multiplex PCR, and its TCRdb copy is limited to in-frame clones, with some not included. The profile shows fewer than 100,000 clones, around 73% of them singletons. Material: PBMCs. The receptors here all came from a woman between 55 and 75 years old in good health and CMV-seronegative.

The genes are TRBV6-5 and TRBJ2-7; 9 nucleotides agree with TRBD1. Germline trimming cut 6 bases from V and 1 base from J; bases unmatched to any gene: 7. The CDR3 has 15 amino acids. Per germline, CDR1 MNHEY and CDR2 SVGAGI. CDR3 nucleotide sequence: TGTGCCAGCAGCCGTCACGGACAGGGGTCCTACGAGCAGTACTTC. It yields the protein CASSRHGQGSYEQYF.

This clone occurred a few times. The rearrangement links TRBV28 to TRBJ1-2; D perhaps matches TRBD1 (6 bases). The V gene's germline CDR1 is MDHEN and CDR2 SYDVKM. Trimming cost V 6 bases and J 8 bases, with 19 bases left between them. This CDR3 region has 14 residues. CDR3 residues: CASSSQGRRKGYTF. CDR3 nucleotide sequence: TGTGCCAGCAGCTCCCAGGGGCGCCGGAAAGGCTACACCTTC.

This clone was counted a few times. The genes are TRBV6-1 and TRBJ2-7, with 8 bases lining up with TRBD1. The CDR3 runs 15 residues. Germline V gives CDR1 MNHNS, CDR2 SASEGT. V was clipped by 4 bases and J by 2 bases; unmatched bases: 7. The CDR3: CASSGTGITTYEQYF. The CDR3 DNA sequence: TGTGCCAGCAGTGGGACAGGGATCACTACCTACGAGCAGTACTTC.

The chain combines TRBV5-6 with TRBJ1-6, with a weak D call TRBD1 (5 bases). Trimming removed 4 bases at V and 3 bases at J, with 11 bases between. The V gene's germline CDR1 is SGHDT and CDR2 YYEEEE. CDR3 length: 15 amino acids. The CDR3: CASSPSGGYNSPLHF. CDR3 DNA: TGTGCCAGCAGCCCCAGCGGGGGCTATAATTCACCCCTCCACTTT. Using reference TRBV5-6 and TRBJ1-6 for the parts outside the CDR3, the full variable domain is DAGVTQSPTHLIKTRGQQVTLRCSPKSGHDTVSWYQQALGQGPQFIFQYYEEEERQRGNFPDRFSGHQFPNYSSELNVNALLLGDSALYLCASSPSGGYNSPLHFGNGTRLTVT.

The V gene is TRBV28, the J gene TRBJ2-2; possibly TRBD2 for D (5 bases). Germline V lookup: CDR1 MDHEN, CDR2 SYDVKM. V was clipped by 6 bases and J by 4 bases, with 18 bases between them. The CDR3 loop spans 16 amino acids. DNA of the CDR3: TGTGCCAGCAGCCCGGGGTGGCTAGGCGGCACCGGGGAGCTGTTTTTT. Its protein is CASSPGWLGGTGELFF.

The genes are TRBV6-6 and TRBJ1-1, with TRBD1 as a possible D gene (5 bases). Germline V gene data show CDR1 as MNHNY and CDR2 as SVGAGI (reference sequence). Trimming cost V 6 bases and J 1 base, with 9 bases left between them. This CDR3 has 13 amino acids. The CDR3 sequence is CASSGHANTEAFF. The CDR3 DNA follows: TGTGCCAGCAGCGGACACGCGAACACTGAAGCTTTCTTT.

The gene calls are TRBV6-5 and TRBJ1-5; no definite D call. The CDR3 length is 13 residues. V shed 5 bases and J shed 2 bases, with 7 bases lying between them. From germline, CDR1 is MNHEY and CDR2 SVGAGI. CDR3 nucleotide sequence: TGTGCCAGCAGTAACAGAGGCAATCAGCCCCAGCATTTT. Translating it yields CASSNRGNQPQHF.

V is TRBV27 and J is TRBJ2-5, with D perhaps TRBD1 (5 bases). Trimming pared 4 bases from V and 0 bases from J, leaving 9 bases between. Germline V lookup: CDR1 MNHEY, CDR2 SMNVEV (reference sequence). The CDR3 contains 14 residues. CDR3 in DNA: TGTGCCAGCAGTTACAACAGGAACCAAGAGACCCAGTACTTC. This codes for CASSYNRNQETQYF.

The sample holds a few counts of this clone. The V gene is TRBV6-6, the J gene TRBJ2-1; D is undetermined. The CDR3 has 11 amino acids. Germline CDR1 MNHNY, CDR2 SVGAGI (reference sequence). Trimming cost V 4 bases and J 7 bases, with 5 bases left between them. The CDR3 sequence is CASSFSNEQFF. The CDR3 DNA is TGTGCCAGCAGTTTTTCGAATGAGCAGTTCTTC.

J is TRBJ2-1 and V is TRBV27, with 13 bases fitting TRBD2. CDR1 and CDR2 from the germline V gene are MNHEY and SMNVEV (reference sequence). V lost 4 bases to trimming and J lost 8 bases; unmatched junction nucleotides: 5. The CDR3 loop spans 15 amino acids. CDR3 loop: CASSSGLAGIYEQFF. The CDR3 DNA is TGTGCCAGCAGTTCGGGACTAGCGGGAATCTATGAGCAGTTCTTC.

The V and J genes are TRBV7-9 and TRBJ2-1; D might be TRBD1 (6 bases). The CDR3 has 11 amino acids. With 5 bases removed from V and 10 bases from J, the gap between germline ends came to 9 bases. Germline CDR1 reads SEHNR; CDR2 reads FQNEAQ (reference sequence). This CDR3 is CASSPRGEQFF. The CDR3 DNA follows: TGTGCCAGCAGCCCGAGGGGGGAGCAGTTCTTC. Complete variable domain (other parts from reference TRBV7-9 and TRBJ2-1): DTGVSQNPRHKITKRGQNVTFRCDPISEHNRLYWYRQTLGQGPEFLTYFQNEAQLEKSRLLSDRFSAERPKGSFSTLEIQRTEQGDSAMYLCASSPRGEQFFGPGTRLTVL.

The rearrangement joins TRBV2 to TRBJ2-2; TRBD1 is a possible D gene (5 bases). V shed 7 bases and J shed 0 bases, with 9 bases lying between them. This CDR3 region has 14 residues. Germline CDR1 is SNHLY and CDR2 is FYNNEI. As DNA, the CDR3 is TGTGCCAGCAATAGCAGGGCGAACACCGGGGAGCTGTTTTTT. It codes for CASNSRANTGELFF.

The V gene is TRBV10-1, the J gene TRBJ2-3; 8 bases agree with TRBD2. V gave up 0 bases and J gave up 6 bases; unmatched junction bases: 8. CDR3 length: 16 residues. The V gene's germline CDR1 is WNHNN and CDR2 SYGVQD (reference sequence). The DNA for the CDR3 is TGCGCCAGCAGTGAGTCTGCCAGCGGGAGTCGCGATACGCAGTATTTT. Its protein product is CASSESASGSRDTQYF.

This rearrangement joins TRBV29-1 to TRBJ2-3, with TRBD2 identical over 10 bases. From germline, CDR1 is SQVTM and CDR2 ANQGSEA. The CDR3 has 19 amino acids. After removal of 4 bases from V and 0 bases from J, the junction contained 16 bases not matched to a gene. The CDR3 loop is CSVGGASGSPGVSTDTQYF. DNA for the CDR3: TGCAGCGTTGGGGGGGCTAGCGGGAGCCCCGGGGTTAGCACAGATACGCAGTATTTT.

The CDR3 region is CASSPLGSTGSNEKLFF. The CDR3 DNA is TGTGCCAGCTCACCTCTGGGGTCGACAGGGAGTAATGAAAAACTGTTTTTT. This chain joins TRBV18 and TRBJ1-4; TRBD1 matches 7 bases. J was trimmed by 4 bases and V by 3 bases; bases with no gene match: 11. CDR1 is KGHSH and CDR2 is LQKENI in the germline V gene. The CDR3 has 17 residues.

The chain recombines TRBV5-3 with TRBJ1-1; D uncertain. TRBV5-3 is an ORF for which the function is uncertain. The V gene lost 7 bases and the J gene lost 10 bases, with 29 bases spanning the gap. The CDR3 totals 16 residues. Here the CDR3 DNA reads TGTGCCAGAGGACGGGGAGACACCTACCCCCAGCGGCGAGCTTTCTTT. Its protein product is CARGRGDTYPQRRAFF.

This clone appeared a single time. The gene calls are TRBV4-1 and TRBJ1-1, with D perhaps matching TRBD1 (5 bases). Germline values: CDR1 MGHRA, CDR2 YSYEKL. The CDR3 totals 15 residues. V lost 1 base to trimming and J lost 1 base, with 10 bases between them. The CDR3: CASSQGPDRNTEAFF. The CDR3 DNA follows: TGCGCCAGCAGCCAAGGCCCTGACAGGAACACTGAAGCTTTCTTT.

This chain connects TRBV5-1 to TRBJ1-1; D is unresolved. Trimming left V 1 base short and J 4 bases short, with 20 bases between. This CDR3 region has 17 residues. The germline CDR1 and CDR2 sequences are SGHRS and YFSETQ. As DNA, the CDR3 is TGCGCCAGCAGCTTGACGGGATCCGGGAGTCTGAGCACTGAAGCTTTCTTT. Translated, it gives CASSLTGSGSLSTEAFF.

This chain uses TRBV5-1 with TRBJ2-7; 7 bases align to TRBD1. Germline V gene lookup returns CDR1 SGHRS and CDR2 YFSETQ. V was clipped by 3 bases and J by 3 bases; unmatched bases: 3. This CDR3 comprises 13 residues. The DNA for the CDR3 is TGCGCCAGCAGCTGGGGACAGAACTACGAGCAGTACTTC. This gives the protein CASSWGQNYEQYF.

The rearrangement links TRBV5-1 to TRBJ2-1; 9 positions agree with TRBD2. CDR1 and CDR2 from the germline V gene are SGHRS and YFSETQ. With V trimmed by 0 bases and J by 7 bases, 8 bases remained unmatched. The CDR3 totals 16 residues. In DNA form, the CDR3 reads TGCGCCAGCAGCTTGGAGGTCGTAGCGGGAGAAAATGAGCAGTTCTTC. Translated: CASSLEVVAGENEQFF.

V usage is TRBV7-2 and J usage is TRBJ2-7, with 10 positions matching TRBD2. From germline, CDR1 is SGHTA and CDR2 FQGNSA. There are 14 residues in the CDR3. The ends lost 6 bases at V and 4 bases at J; junction bases unmatched: 6. The CDR3 DNA reads as TGTGCCAGCAGTAGGGGACTAGCGAGGTACGAGCAGTACTTC. Translated, it gives CASSRGLARYEQYF.

The chain carries TRBV14 and TRBJ2-5; 10 nucleotides agree with TRBD1. With 2 bases clipped from V and 5 bases from J, the junction kept 5 bases outside the gene matches. The CDR3 runs 15 residues. Germline V gene lookup returns CDR1 SGHDN and CDR2 FVKESK. The CDR3 nucleotides are TGTGCCAGCAGCCAACGCGACAGGGGGCTGGAGACCCAGTACTTC. Translated, it gives CASSQRDRGLETQYF.

About this clone itself: Different DNA sequences within this sample yield the same CDR3. J is TRBJ2-7 and V is TRBV7-9; D not resolved. The CDR3 loop spans 11 amino acids. Germline V gives CDR1 SEHNR, CDR2 FQNEAQ (reference sequence). V lost 4 bases and J 3 bases, leaving 4 bases between the germline ends. The CDR3 loop reads CASSSNYEQYF. The CDR3 DNA reads as TGTGCCAGCAGCTCCAACTACGAGCAGTACTTC.

The V call is TRBV7-2, the J call TRBJ1-1; tentatively, D is TRBD1 (5 bases). Germline loops: CDR1 SGHTA, CDR2 FQGNSA. The CDR3 runs to 15 residues. Trimming shortened V by 4 bases and J by 2 bases, and 14 bases separated the two germline ends. CDR3 sequence reads: CASSSSMGLNTEAFF. The CDR3 bases are TGTGCCAGCAGCTCCTCCATGGGACTTAACACTGAAGCTTTCTTT. The variable domain in full, completed from reference TRBV7-2 and TRBJ1-1, reads GAGVSQSPSNKVTEKGKDVELRCDPISGHTALYWYRQSLGQGLEFLIYFQGNSAPDKSGLPSDRFSAERTGGSVSTLTIQRTQQEDSAVYLCASSSSMGLNTEAFFGQGTRLTVV.

V usage is TRBV7-9 and J usage is TRBJ2-3, with 7 bases that match TRBD1. The CDR3 contains 15 residues. Germline CDR1 is SEHNR and CDR2 is FQNEAQ (reference sequence). V gave up 5 bases and J gave up 5 bases; unmatched junction bases: 10. CDR3 sequence: CASSLTGVRVDTQYF. The CDR3 nucleotides read TGTGCCAGCAGCCTTACAGGGGTACGGGTAGATACGCAGTATTTT.

The chain combines TRBV28 with TRBJ2-1, with 8 bases fitting TRBD2. J lost 8 bases, V lost 6 bases, and 12 bases had no gene match. The CDR3 contains 15 residues. The germline gives CDR1 MDHEN, CDR2 SYDVKM. CDR3 amino acids: CASRPGTSFVDEQFF. In DNA, the CDR3 is TGTGCCAGCAGACCCGGGACTAGTTTCGTCGATGAGCAGTTCTTC.